The T cell receptor (beta chain) described here comes from a study of cytomegalovirus exposure and HLA in healthy donors. With 60 Vbeta and 13 Jbeta primers, the PCR was carried out. Repertoires were generated with immunoSEQ multiplex PCR, while TCRdb's copy carries only in-frame clones and drops some. The sample has under 200,000 clones; 68% are singletons. Deletions cut 5 bases from V and 0 bases from J, with 12 bases between. The CDR3 runs 16 residues. Germline CDR1 is SGHNT and CDR2 is YYREEE (reference sequence). This chain joins TRBV5-4 and TRBJ1-6, with D possibly matching TRBD1 (5 bases). This sequence originates from a man aged 45 to 65 in good health and CMV-seronegative. Material: PBMCs. The CDR3 is CASSSGGTSYNSPLHF. The CDR3 DNA is TGTGCCAGCAGTAGCGGGGGAACCTCCTATAATTCACCCCTCCACTTT.